This is a list of T cell receptor beta chains from one sample in a study of graft-versus-host responses after intestinal transplantation. TCRdb's table, derived via immunoSEQ multiplex PCR, lists solely in-frame clones and lacks some. Seen here are 13,000 or so clones, 70% to 75% observed once, and the top ten hold roughly 7.2%. The material was ileum tissue, obtained 16 days after intestinal transplant. The receptors come from a human patient who received an intestinal transplant, so some T cells may come from the graft donor. CDR3s include the opening cysteine and the closing phenylalanine or tryptophan. Each record gives: V gene, CDR3 protein.

TRBV2,CASSENGLATDTQYF
TRBV20-1,CSARDRRGAFF
TRBV18,CASSLDRVGQPQHF
TRBV7-9,CASSLEAAGELFF
TRBV6-1,CASSPARVMNTEAFF
TRBV10-3,CAISESTTGDTQYF
TRBV4-1,CASSLVQGGDQPQHF
TRBV5-1,CASSITSGRYNEQFF
TRBV28,CASSTAATNEKLFF
TRBV29-1,CSVLTGAYNEQFF
TRBV28,CASSRRQAYTEAFF
TRBV25-1,CASFYNTEAFF
TRBV5-8,CASSLRGSGGTQYF
TRBV28,CASSLQGSITDTQYF
TRBV21-1,CATSPGTSVEQYF
TRBV7-7,CASSLAGTGVETQYF
TRBV28,CASSSIAGEETQYF
TRBV15,CATSRDAGKHEQYF
TRBV6-4,CASSVYRAGGYTF
TRBV30,CAWTLLGGWGYTF
TRBV29-1,CSAGWGAGELFF
TRBV13,CASSSTSEETQYF
TRBV27,CASSLTGAGANVLTF
TRBV11-2,CASSLTRDTYYQETQYF
TRBV25-1,CTSSESREGSTDTQYF
TRBV5-4,CASSLAVGAYGYTF
TRBV5-1,CASSLEGAVSYNEQFF
TRBV7-8,CASSLRQGYEQYF
TRBV7-9,CASSTRVNEQFF
TRBV4-1,CASSQGALRAAPLAKNIQYF
TRBV12-2,CASRRQGRFPLTGELFF
TRBV6-4,CASSDSSGASTDTQYF
TRBV6-5,CASSFAGGPYEQYF
TRBV7-9,CASSAQGAGTEAFF
TRBV7-2,CASSTWDKPRLFYGYTF
TRBV4-1,CASSRTRRRAEAFF
TRBV10-2,CASSEASGSTYEQYF
TRBV7-9,CASRAQETQYF
TRBV18,CASSHSRGWLTEAFF
TRBV5-4,CASSPGGLNTEAFF
TRBV19,CASRLDRVGNEQFF
TRBV6-4,CASNLGLAEYNEQFF
TRBV7-3,CASSLGGLGTDTQYF